The sequence of this T cell receptor beta chain was determined in a study of graft-versus-host responses after intestinal transplantation. Study in general: Recipients obtained multivisceral, liver-intestinal, or isolated intestinal transplants. Each patient got anti-thymocyte globulin induction, then tacrolimus and steroids for around three years.

The study's findings and limits: Recipient marrow held GvH clones, some first seen in ileum or blood. High graft-versus-host to host-versus-graft clonal ratios were seen in allografts of patients with graft-donor T cell macrochimerism.

As concerns this clone: What it binds is unknown.

This CDR3 is built from 15 residues. Trimming shortened V by 5 bases and J by 6 bases, and 17 bases separated the two germline ends. CDR1 and CDR2 from the germline V gene are LNHDA and SQIVND (reference sequence). Here immunoSEQ multiplex PCR was the method, and the copy in TCRdb shows in-frame clones only, minus some. The sample has 9,500 to 13,000 clones; 85% to 95% are singletons. The V call is TRBV19, the J call TRBJ1-5; TRBD1 might be the D (6 bases). The source is a human patient who received an intestinal transplant, so some T cells may come from the graft donor. This material consisted of PBMCs, taken approximately 45 days after intestinal transplantation. The CDR3 sequence is CASSPSTGAAQPQHF. CDR3 DNA: TGTGCCAGTAGTCCTTCGACGGGGGCTGCTCAGCCCCAGCATTTT.